The source of this TCR beta chain is a study of blood T cells in healthy people across ages. Between the trimmed V and J ends, which lost 6 bases and 2 bases, there was a span of 13 bases. CDR1 SQVTM and CDR2 ANQGSEA come from the germline V gene. This CDR3 is built from 13 residues. General study findings and limits: From one million sequenced T cells, diversity estimates were lower bounds.

Ranging in age from roughly 6 to 95, the donors were healthy Caucasian individuals from Russia. Per sample, a minimum of 6 million PBMCs were isolated. Details on this clonotype: Its antigen is undetermined.

With a J-beta primer mix and a sample-barcoded 5' primer, a second PCR ran about 7 to 12 cycles. MiXCR was run by TCRdb on the 5' RACE reads, yielding one entry per CDR3 protein. The top ten clones hold around 21% of a sample with hundreds of thousands of distinct CDR3 sequences, roughly 44% of them seen once. The specimen sequenced was blood. The rearrangement links TRBV29-1 to TRBJ2-5; D unclear. The clonotype comes from a man aged 55-75 years in good health. CDR3 nucleotides: TGCAGCGTGGCTAATAGGGCTCAAGAGACCCAGTACTTC. Protein product: CSVANRAQETQYF.